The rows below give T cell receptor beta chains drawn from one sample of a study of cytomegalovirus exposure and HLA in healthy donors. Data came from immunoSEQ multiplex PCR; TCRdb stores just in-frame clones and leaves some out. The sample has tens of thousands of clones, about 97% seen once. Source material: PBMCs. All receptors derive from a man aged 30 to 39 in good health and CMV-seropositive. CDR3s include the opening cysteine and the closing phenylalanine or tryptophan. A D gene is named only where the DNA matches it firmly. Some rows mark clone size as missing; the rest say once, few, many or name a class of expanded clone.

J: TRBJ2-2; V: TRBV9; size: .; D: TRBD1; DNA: TGTGCCAGCAGCCCCGGACAGGGGTGGACCGGGGAGCTGTTTTTT; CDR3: CASSPGQGWTGELFF
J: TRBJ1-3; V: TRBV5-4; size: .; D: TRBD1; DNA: TGTGCCAGCAGCCGGACAGGGCCTGGAAACACCATATATTTT; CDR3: CASSRTGPGNTIYF
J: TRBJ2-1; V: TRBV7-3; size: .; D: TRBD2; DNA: TGTGCCAGCAGCAATCCGAGCGGGAGAGACAATGAGCAGTTCTTC; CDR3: CASSNPSGRDNEQFF
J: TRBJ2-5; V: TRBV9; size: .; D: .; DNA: TGTGCCAGCAGCGGAACGAGACAGAGTGGGAGGGAGACCCAGTACTTC; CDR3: CASSGTRQSGRETQYF
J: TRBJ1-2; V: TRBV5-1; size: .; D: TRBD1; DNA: TGCGCCAGCAGCTTGGATGGGACAGTCAGTGGCTACACCTTC; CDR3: CASSLDGTVSGYTF
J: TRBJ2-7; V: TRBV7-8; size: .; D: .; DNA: TGTGCCAGCAGCTACGGGGGGCAGCTCTCCTACGAGCAGTACTTC; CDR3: CASSYGGQLSYEQYF
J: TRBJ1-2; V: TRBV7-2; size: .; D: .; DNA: TGTGCCAGCAGCTTATCAGGAACTTCTAACTATGGCTACACCTTC; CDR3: CASSLSGTSNYGYTF
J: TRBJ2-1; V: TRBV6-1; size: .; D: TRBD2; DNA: TGTGCCAGCAGTGAAGCAATGTGGGTAGGGTTCGCGGGAGATAGGAATGAGCAGTTCTTC; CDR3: CASSEAMWVGFAGDRNEQFF
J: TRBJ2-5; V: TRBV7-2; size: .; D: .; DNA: TGTGCCAGCAGCCCGACTAGGGCCGTGGAGACCCAGTACTTC; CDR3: CASSPTRAVETQYF
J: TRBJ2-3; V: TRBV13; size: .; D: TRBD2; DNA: TGTGCCAGCAGCTCTCGGGGGGCGGGAGGAACAAGAATTCATACGCAGTATTTT; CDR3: CASSSRGAGGTRIHTQYF
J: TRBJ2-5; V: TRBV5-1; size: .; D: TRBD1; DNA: TGCGCCAGCAGCTTGGAGGGGGCTCCTCAAGAGACCCAGTACTTC; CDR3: CASSLEGAPQETQYF
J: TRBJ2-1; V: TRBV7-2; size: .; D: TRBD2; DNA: TGTGCCAGCAGCTTTGGACGGGAGGGCCTTGCTGAGCAGTTCTTC; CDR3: CASSFGREGLAEQFF
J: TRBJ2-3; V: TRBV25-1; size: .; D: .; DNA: TGTGCCAGCGCCGGCGGAGGGAGGGATACGCAGTATTTT; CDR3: CASAGGGRDTQYF
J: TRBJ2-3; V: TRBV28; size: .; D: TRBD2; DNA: TGTGCCAGCGTGCGCTCGGGAGGGCTTCCAGATACGCAGTATTTT; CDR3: CASVRSGGLPDTQYF
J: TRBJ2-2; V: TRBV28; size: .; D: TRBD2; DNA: TGTGCCAGCAAGCTTAGCGGGCCGAGCATTGGCACCGGGGAGCTGTTTTTT; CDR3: CASKLSGPSIGTGELFF
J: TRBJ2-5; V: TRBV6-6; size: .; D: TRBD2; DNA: TGTGCCAGCAGTTACCCTACCGGACTAGAGGAGACCCAGTACTTC; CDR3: CASSYPTGLEETQYF
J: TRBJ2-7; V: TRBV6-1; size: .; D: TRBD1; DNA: TGTGCCAGCAGTGAAAACAGGGGCAGGGCCTACGAGCAGTACTTC; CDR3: CASSENRGRAYEQYF
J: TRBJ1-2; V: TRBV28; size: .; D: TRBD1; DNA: TGTGCCAGCAGGCCGACAGGGCCGCCAGGCTACACCTTC; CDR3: CASRPTGPPGYTF
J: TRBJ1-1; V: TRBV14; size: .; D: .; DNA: TGTGCCAGCAGCCGCTCACAGGGCTCGGGAACTGAAGCTTTCTTT; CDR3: CASSRSQGSGTEAFF
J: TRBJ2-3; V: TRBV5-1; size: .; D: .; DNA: TGCGCCAGCAGCTTGTACGGGACAGATACGCAGTATTTT; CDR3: CASSLYGTDTQYF
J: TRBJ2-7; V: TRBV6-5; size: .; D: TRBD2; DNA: TGTGCCAGCAGTACAGCGGGAGTAACTTTGCAGTACTTC; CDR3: CASSTAGVTLQYF
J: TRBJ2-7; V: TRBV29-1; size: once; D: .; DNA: TGCAGCGTTGAAGTGTGGTCGAGCTCCTACGAGCAGTACTTC; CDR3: CSVEVWSSSYEQYF
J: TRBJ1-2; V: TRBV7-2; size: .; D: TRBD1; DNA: TGTGCCAGCAGCTCCCCGGACAGGGCTAACTATGGCTACACCTTC; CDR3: CASSSPDRANYGYTF
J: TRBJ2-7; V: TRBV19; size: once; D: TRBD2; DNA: TGTGCCAGTAGTATTAAGACTAGCGGGACACACGAGCAGTACTTC; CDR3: CASSIKTSGTHEQYF
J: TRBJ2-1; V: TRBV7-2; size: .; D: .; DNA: TGTGCCAGCAGCCCCACCGGGCTCCGGGGCTCCTACAATGAGCAGTTCTTC; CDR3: CASSPTGLRGSYNEQFF
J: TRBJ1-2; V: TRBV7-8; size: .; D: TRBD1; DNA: TGTGCCAGCAGCCCCCCCCTCCGGACAGGGGGCAGCTATGGCTACACCTTC; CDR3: CASSPPLRTGGSYGYTF
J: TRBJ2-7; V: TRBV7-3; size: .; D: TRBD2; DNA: TGTGCCAGCAGCCCCCGGGGTGGGAGCGGGAGGGCCGCCAACGAGCAGTACTTC; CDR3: CASSPRGGSGRAANEQYF
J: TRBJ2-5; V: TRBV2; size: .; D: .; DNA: TGTGCCAGCAGAGGGGACCGGGGGGAGACCCAGTACTTC; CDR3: CASRGDRGETQYF
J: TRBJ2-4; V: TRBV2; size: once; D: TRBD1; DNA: TGTGCCAGCAGTAGACAGGGCTTAGCCAAAAACATTCAGTACTTC; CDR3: CASSRQGLAKNIQYF
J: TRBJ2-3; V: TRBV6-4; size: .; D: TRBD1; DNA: TGTGCCAGCAGTCTCGAGGGGGCACCCCGGGCCGCAGATACGCAGTATTTT; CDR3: CASSLEGAPRAADTQYF
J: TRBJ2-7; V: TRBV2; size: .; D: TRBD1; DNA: TGTGCCAGCAGAAGGGACAGGGGTTTCGCCGAGCAGTACTTC; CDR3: CASRRDRGFAEQYF
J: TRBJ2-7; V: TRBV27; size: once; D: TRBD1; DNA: TGTGCCAGCAGTCGACAGGGGGCTGAATACGAGCAGTACTTC; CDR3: CASSRQGAEYEQYF
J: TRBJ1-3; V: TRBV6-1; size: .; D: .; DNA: TGTGCCAGCAGCGTGTCGGGCTCTGGAAACACCATATATTTT; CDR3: CASSVSGSGNTIYF
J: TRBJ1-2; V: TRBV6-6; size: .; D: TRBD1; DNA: TGTGCCAGCACTGACAGGGGTAACGACTATGGCTACACCTTC; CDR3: CASTDRGNDYGYTF
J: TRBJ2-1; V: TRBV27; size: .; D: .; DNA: TGTGCCAGCAGTTTATTCCCAATAGCGGCCGACTACAATGAGCAGTTCTTC; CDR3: CASSLFPIAADYNEQFF
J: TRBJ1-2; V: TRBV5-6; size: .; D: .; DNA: TGTGCCAGCAGCTTGGAAAGAGGGCAGGGGCCTAACTATGGCTACACCTTC; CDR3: CASSLERGQGPNYGYTF
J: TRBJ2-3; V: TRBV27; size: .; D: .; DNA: TGTGCCAGCAGTCTCAGGTACACAGATACGCAGTATTTT; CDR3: CASSLRYTDTQYF
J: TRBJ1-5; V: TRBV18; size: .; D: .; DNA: TGTGCCAGCTCACCAGGACATAGCAATCAGCCCCAGCATTTT; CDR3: CASSPGHSNQPQHF
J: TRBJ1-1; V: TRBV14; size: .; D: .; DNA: TGTGCCAGCAGCCTCGGGGGACCCAACACTGAAGCTTTCTTT; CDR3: CASSLGGPNTEAFF
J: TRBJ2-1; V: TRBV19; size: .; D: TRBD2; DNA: TGTGCCAGTAGTATAGGGGCTAGCGGGAGGGGCTACAATGAGCAGTTCTTC; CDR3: CASSIGASGRGYNEQFF